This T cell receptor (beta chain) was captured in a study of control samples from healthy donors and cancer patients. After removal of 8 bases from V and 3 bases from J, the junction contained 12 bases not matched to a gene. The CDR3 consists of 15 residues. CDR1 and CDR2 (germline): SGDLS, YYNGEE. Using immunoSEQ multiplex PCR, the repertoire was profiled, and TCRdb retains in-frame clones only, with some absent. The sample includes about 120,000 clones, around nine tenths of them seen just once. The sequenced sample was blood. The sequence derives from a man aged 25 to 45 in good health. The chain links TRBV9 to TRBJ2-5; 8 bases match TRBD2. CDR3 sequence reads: CASGSTGGPKETQYF. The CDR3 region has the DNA TGTGCCAGTGGAAGTACGGGGGGGCCGAAAGAGACCCAGTACTTC.